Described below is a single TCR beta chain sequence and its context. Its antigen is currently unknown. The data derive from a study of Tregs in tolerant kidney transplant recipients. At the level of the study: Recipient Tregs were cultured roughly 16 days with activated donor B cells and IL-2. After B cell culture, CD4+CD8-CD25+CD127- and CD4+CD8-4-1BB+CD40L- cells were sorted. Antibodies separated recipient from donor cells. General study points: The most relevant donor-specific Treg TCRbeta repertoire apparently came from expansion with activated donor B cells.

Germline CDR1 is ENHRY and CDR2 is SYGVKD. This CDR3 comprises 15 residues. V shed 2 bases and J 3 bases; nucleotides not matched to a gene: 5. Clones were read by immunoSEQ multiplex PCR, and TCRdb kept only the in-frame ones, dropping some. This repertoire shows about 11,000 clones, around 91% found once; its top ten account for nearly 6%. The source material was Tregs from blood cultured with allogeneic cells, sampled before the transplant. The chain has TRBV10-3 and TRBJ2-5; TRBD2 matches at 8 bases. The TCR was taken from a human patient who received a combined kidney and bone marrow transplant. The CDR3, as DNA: TGTGCCATCAGTGAGGGACTAGCTCTGAAAGAGACCCAGTACTTC. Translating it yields CAISEGLALKETQYF.